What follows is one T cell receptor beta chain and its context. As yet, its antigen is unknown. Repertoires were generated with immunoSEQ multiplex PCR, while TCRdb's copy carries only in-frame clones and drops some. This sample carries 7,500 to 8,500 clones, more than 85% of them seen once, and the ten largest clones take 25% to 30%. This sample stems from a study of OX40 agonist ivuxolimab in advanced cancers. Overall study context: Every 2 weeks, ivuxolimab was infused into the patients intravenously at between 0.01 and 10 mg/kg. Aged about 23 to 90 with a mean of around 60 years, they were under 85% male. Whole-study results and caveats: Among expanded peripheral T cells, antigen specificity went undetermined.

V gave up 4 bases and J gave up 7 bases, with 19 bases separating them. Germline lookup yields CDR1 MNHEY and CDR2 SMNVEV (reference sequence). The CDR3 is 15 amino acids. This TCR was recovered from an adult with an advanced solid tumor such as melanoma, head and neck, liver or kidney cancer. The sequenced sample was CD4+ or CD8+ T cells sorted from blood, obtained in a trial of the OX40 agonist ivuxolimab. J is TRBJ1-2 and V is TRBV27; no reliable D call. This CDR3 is CASSSPASPRGGYTF. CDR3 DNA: TGTGCCAGCAGTTCCCCAGCATCTCCCCGGGGTGGCTACACCTTC.